The source of this TCR beta chain is a study of beta chain features in type 1 diabetes. Concerning this clone itself: What it binds is not known.

The CDR3 covers 13 residues. Between the trimmed V and J ends, which lost 2 bases and 5 bases, there was a span of 9 bases. Germline V gives CDR1 MNHNS, CDR2 SASEGT. Study observations and caveats: The naive, central memory and Treg TCRB repertoires of patients appeared to be more similar to one another than those of healthy donors. All four CD4+ subsets of Type 1 diabetes patients contained TCRB CDR3s that were moderately but significantly shorter. The cDNA sequencing approach could over-represent high-TCR-expressing cells.

TCRB transcripts that were expressed got sequenced, as all of the isolated RNA had been reverse transcribed. Using immunoSEQ multiplex PCR, the repertoire was profiled, and TCRdb retains in-frame clones only, with some absent. Among around 250,000 clones listed, around an eighth were seen once. This chain connects TRBV6-1 to TRBJ1-1, with D perhaps matching TRBD1 (6 bases). Sequencing was carried out using naive CD4+ T cells from blood. The TCR originated in a young man with type 1 diabetes. This CDR3 is CASSERRGTEAFF. The CDR3 DNA is TGTGCCAGCAGTGAACGCAGGGGTACTGAAGCTTTCTTT.